One T cell receptor beta chain is described in this entry. It lacks a known antigen. The sample holds no much larger clone one base away, and base qualities are not on file. These data originate in a study of shared clonotypes between healthy human individuals (dated by TCRdb to the early 2020s). In the study overall: The cohort included a few men and a couple of women between 18 and 49 years of age. Per donor, three plates each were used for CD4 naive and CD4 memory, two for CD8 naive, and one for CD8 memory. To estimate repertoire size and how much clonotypes are shared between individuals, the study performed deep sequencing of blood TCR repertoires from a few healthy adults. Different laboratories and diverse techniques were used to prepare libraries and sequence TCR repertoires, to increase sequencing depth and limit assay-specific biases. Per donor, leukapheresis produced somewhere between about 0.8 and 9 billion PBMCs. The full study reports these points: Estimated clonotype richness was generally larger for naive than for memory subsets. Compared with non-shared clonotypes, the clonotypes found in all four sorted-subset donors had higher generation probabilities. Rarefaction of sorted-subset datasets indicated incomplete sequencing despite the large sequencing depth. Pairwise subsampling indicated that sequencing depth was expected to affect the degree of clonotype sharing among donors. Only blood was sampled, and tissue TCR repertoires likely differ from those in blood. The small number of donors limited the genetic and exposure-history diversity represented. About 5% of naive CD4, roughly 3.5% of naive CD8, 2.3% of memory CD4, and less than 0.45% of memory CD8 clonotypes were shared across several donors.

Using the deep immunoSEQ assay, multiplex PCR amplified TCR CDR3 regions from genomic DNA. Extracted genomic DNA from each cell subset was spread evenly across all wells of several immunoSEQ 96-well plates, with each plate serving as a replicate. Each replicate PCR for sorted subsets received roughly 200 ng genomic DNA, equal to around 32,000 T cell genomes. The purified libraries were quantified using a Qubit 3.0 fluorometer, sized with a Bioanalyzer 2100, and then quantified again using the KAPA Library Quantification kit. A separate single-read 150-cycle Illumina NextSeq 550 flow cell was used to sequence each immunoSEQ 96-well plate. Processing in the source paper ran as follows. Because the immunoSEQ output included only junctional sequences and no quality scores, the filtering could not be the same as the filtering used for full-length reads. Sequences were annotated with PyIR, a Python wrapper for IgBLAST v1.9, using IMGT germline references to assign V/J genes and CDR3. Reads with weak V/J assignments (E-value above 1e-6), missing CDR3, stop codons, out-of-frame junctions, or ambiguous translated residues were removed. V3J clonotypes were defined as sequences sharing the same inferred V gene, J gene, and CDR3 amino acid sequence. Percentage overlap between repertoires was calculated by dividing the number of shared unique clonotypes by the size of the smaller repertoire. Richness of each repertoire was evaluated using RTK rarefaction, the Chao1 estimator, and Recon v2.1 estimates of unobserved clonotypes. Generation probabilities for all TCRbeta clonotypes obtained by the gDNA method from a handful of donors were computed using OLGA. TCRdb stores this immuneACCESS table with in-frame sequences only. Part of the clones is absent; in the studies checked, under half of the shortfall reflects unresolved V genes, and no reason is known for the rest. That table furnishes V, J and clone size, whereas the DNA furnished D and trimming. This sample holds 2 million to 2.5 million clones; under 97% were observed only once. The top ten constitute about 0.13% of the sample.

The donors were healthy, HIV-negative adults with no recently reported acute infections or vaccinations. All donors were Caucasian adults living in Nashville, Tennessee, USA. Magnetic negative selection was used to enrich CD4+ T cells, after which naive cells were positively selected on CD45RA and the negative fraction became the memory subset. After blood collection by leukapheresis, PBMCs were isolated using Ficoll-Histopaque density gradient centrifugation and then cryopreserved in the vapor phase of liquid nitrogen. Analytical flow cytometry was used to check the purity and quantity of each magnetically sorted T cell population. Genomic DNA was isolated from every sorted fraction and measured by UV absorbance on a Nanodrop 2000c. The germline V gene (reference sequence) supplies CDR1 SGHNT and CDR2 YYREEE. V lost 5 bases and J lost 6 bases; the stretch between them is 21 bases long. Its CDR3 holds 15 amino acids, cysteine through phenylalanine. Only CDR3 DNA remains: 45 bases, in frame from the first base.

Sequenced: naive CD4+ T cells sorted from blood. What this sample's cell subset or site label stands for: CD45RA+ positively selected. This TCR came from a man in his late teens or twenties in good health. Recombination joined TRBV5-4 with TRBJ2-7, and possibly TRBD1, on 6 matching bases. The DNA reads TGTGCCAGCAGTACGAAACAGGGAAATCCATCCGAGCAGTACTTC. The translation is CASSTKQGNPSEQYF.